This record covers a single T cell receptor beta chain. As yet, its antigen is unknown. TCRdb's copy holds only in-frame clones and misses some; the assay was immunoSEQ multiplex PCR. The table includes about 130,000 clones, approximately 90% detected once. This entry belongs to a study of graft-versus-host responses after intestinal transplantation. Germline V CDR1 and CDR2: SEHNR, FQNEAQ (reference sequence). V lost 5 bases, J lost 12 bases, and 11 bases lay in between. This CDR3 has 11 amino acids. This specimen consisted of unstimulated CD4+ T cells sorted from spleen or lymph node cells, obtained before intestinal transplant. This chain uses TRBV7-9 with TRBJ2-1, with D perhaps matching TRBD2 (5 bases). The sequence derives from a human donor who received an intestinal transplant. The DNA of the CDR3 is TGTGCCAGCAGCCCTCGAGAGGGGCAGTTCTTC. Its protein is CASSPREGQFF.